The 10 T cell receptor beta chains reported below all come from one sample, sequenced in a study of blood T cell repertoires in COVID-19. Clones were sequenced by immunoSEQ multiplex PCR, and TCRdb holds only the in-frame ones, with some missing. Counted here are fewer than 400,000 clones, about 92% occurring once; the ten biggest clones make up about a fifth. The sequenced sample was PBMCs or T cells enriched from blood (not recorded which). Every receptor here comes from a woman aged 25 to 39 who had recovered from COVID-19.

This chain uses TRBV11-2 with TRBJ2-1; 10 bases map to TRBD2. This CDR3 is 16 amino acids long. Germline trimming cut 1 base from V and 4 bases from J; bases unmatched to any gene: 4. The germline CDR1 and CDR2 sequences are SGHAT and FQNNGV. The CDR3 sequence is CASSLAGTSAYNEQFF. The CDR3 DNA sequence: TGTGCCAGCAGCTTAGCCGGGACTAGCGCTTACAATGAGCAGTTCTTC.

The chain uses TRBV7-9 and TRBJ1-2; D ambiguous. The CDR3 runs to 14 residues. V was pared by 5 bases and J by 6 bases, with 16 bases between. Germline CDR1 is SEHNR and CDR2 is FQNEAQ (reference sequence). The CDR3 here is CASSPRVSGNGYTF. The DNA for the CDR3 is TGTGCCAGCAGCCCCCGCGTTTCGGGGAATGGCTACACCTTC.

The chain joins TRBV29-1 to TRBJ2-7; D is possibly TRBD2 (5 bases). V lost 4 bases and J 3 bases, leaving 10 bases between the germline ends. CDR3 length: 12 residues. In germline, CDR1 is SQVTM, CDR2 ANQGSEA. CDR3 nucleotides: TGCAGCGTTGGAGGGAGAGGCTACGAGCAGTACTTC. The encoded protein is CSVGGRGYEQYF.

V is TRBV11-1 and J is TRBJ2-2; tentative D call: TRBD1 (6 bases). Trimming stripped 1 base from V and 6 bases from J, with 12 bases between. This CDR3 contains 15 residues. Germline CDR1 reads SGHAT; CDR2 reads FQDESV (reference sequence). In nucleotides, the CDR3 is TGTGCCAGCAGCTTAGAACCACAGGGATCCGGGGAGCTGTTTTTT. Translation gives CASSLEPQGSGELFF.

The chain couples TRBV27 to TRBJ2-6; possible D gene TRBD1, 6 bases. V lost 7 bases, J lost 0 bases, and 13 bases lay in between. The CDR3 has 16 residues. Germline loops: CDR1 MNHEY, CDR2 SMNVEV (reference sequence). The CDR3 sequence: CASTQGGFSGANVLTF. The CDR3 DNA reads TGTGCCAGCACCCAAGGGGGATTCTCTGGGGCCAACGTCCTGACTTTC.

The genes are TRBV2 and TRBJ1-6; D is perhaps TRBD1 (6 bases). CDR1 is SNHLY and CDR2 is FYNNEI in the germline V gene. V was shortened by 2 bases and J by 6 bases, with 8 bases between the two germline ends. This CDR3 has 14 residues. CDR3 protein: CASSETGSNSPLHF. The CDR3 DNA is TGTGCCAGCAGTGAAACAGGGAGTAATTCACCCCTCCACTTT. The whole variable domain, remainder taken from reference TRBV2 and TRBJ1-6, is EPEVTQTPSHQVTQMGQEVILRCVPISNHLYFYWYRQILGQKVEFLVSFYNNEISEKSEIFDDQFSVERPDGSNFTLKIRSTKLEDSAMYFCASSETGSNSPLHFGNGTRLTVT.

The V gene is TRBV2, the J gene TRBJ2-7; 7 bases are shared with TRBD2. V gave up 8 bases and J gave up 4 bases; unmatched junction bases: 14. CDR1 is SNHLY, CDR2 FYNNEI, per germline. CDR3 size: 15 residues. Written as DNA, the CDR3 is TGTGCCAGCCGACCCCTGACGGGGGGACTATACGAGCAGTACTTC. This translates into CASRPLTGGLYEQYF.

The V gene is TRBV3-1 (or the pseudogene TRBV3-2), the J gene TRBJ2-3, with D maybe TRBD2 (5 bases). The CDR3 runs to 14 residues. Trimming stripped 4 bases from V and 2 bases from J, with 10 bases between. The V gene's germline CDR1 is LGHDT and CDR2 YNNKEL (reference sequence). The CDR3 sequence: CASSRRVNTDTQYF. The CDR3, as DNA: TGTGCCAGCAGCCGGCGGGTAAACACAGATACGCAGTATTTT.

The rearrangement joins TRBV5-5 to TRBJ1-5, with 8 bases fitting TRBD1. Germline V lookup: CDR1 SGHKS, CDR2 YYEKEE (reference sequence). The CDR3 has 14 residues. V dropped 4 bases and J dropped 6; count of bases not matched to a gene: 6. Written as DNA, the CDR3 is TGTGCCAGCAGCCTGGTGACAGGGGCTCAGCCCCAGCATTTT. Amino acid sequence: CASSLVTGAQPQHF.

This chain links TRBV18 with TRBJ1-2; 9 bases fit TRBD1. The CDR3 is 14 residues long. Germline lookup yields CDR1 KGHSH and CDR2 LQKENI. J gave up 8 bases and V 3 bases, and 7 bases lay outside the gene matches. Written as DNA, the CDR3 is TGTGCCAGCTCACCGTCCGGGACAGGGTACGGCTACACCTTC. Translated: CASSPSGTGYGYTF.